This T cell receptor (beta chain) was identified in a study of shared clonotypes between healthy human individuals (dated by TCRdb to between 2020 and 2021). Regarding the research as a whole: The cohort included three men and two women between 18 and 49 years of age. For each donor, three plates each were used for CD4 naive and CD4 memory, two plates were used for CD8 naive, and one plate was used for CD8 memory. To estimate repertoire size and how much clonotype sharing occurs between individuals, the study deeply sequenced the blood TCR repertoires of five healthy adults. To increase sequencing depth and limit assay-specific biases, different laboratories used diverse techniques to prepare libraries and sequence TCR repertoires. Each donor's leukapheresis produced roughly between roughly 0.9 and 8.9 billion PBMCs. Points the paper makes about the study in general: Incomplete sequencing was indicated by rarefaction of sorted-subset datasets, despite the large sequencing depth. When several donors were compared, the shared fraction of clonotypes was around 5.1% for naive CD4, 3.5% to 4% for naive CD8, 2% to 2.5% for memory CD4, and less than 0.45% for memory CD8. Pairwise subsampling led to the expectation that sequencing depth would affect the degree of clonotype sharing among donors. Clonotypes shared by all four sorted-subset donors showed higher generation probabilities than non-shared clonotypes. Sampling was limited to blood, and TCR repertoires in tissue likely differ from TCR repertoires in blood. Because the study included only a small number of donors, the genetic and exposure-history diversity represented was limited. Larger estimated clonotype richness was generally found for naive subsets than for memory subsets.

For this clone: Its recognized antigen is unknown. Per-base quality was not reported, and no clone a single base away is much larger than it.

TCR CDR3 regions were amplified from genomic DNA by multiplex PCR using the deep immunoSEQ assay. Genomic DNA extracted from each cell subset was distributed evenly over all wells of several immunoSEQ 96-well plates, and each plate served as one replicate. For sorted subsets, each replicate PCR was loaded with about 200 ng genomic DNA, equivalent to 30,000 or so T cell genomes. Purified libraries were quantified with a Qubit 3.0 fluorometer, sized on a Bioanalyzer 2100, and re-quantified with the KAPA Library Quantification kit. Every immunoSEQ 96-well plate was sequenced on a dedicated single-read 150-cycle Illumina NextSeq 550 flow cell. As for how the authors treated the data: Because the immunoSEQ output held only junctional sequences and lacked quality scores, the filtering could not match the filtering applied to full-length reads. To assign V/J genes and CDR3, sequences were annotated using PyIR, a Python wrapper for IgBLAST v1.9, with IMGT germline references. Reads were removed for weak V/J assignments (E-value above 1e-6), missing CDR3, stop codons, out-of-frame junctions, or ambiguous translated residues. A V3J clonotype was defined by an identical inferred V gene, J gene, and CDR3 amino acid sequence. Percentage overlap between repertoires was computed as shared unique clonotypes divided by the size of the smaller repertoire. Three approaches were used to assess repertoire richness: RTK rarefaction, the Chao1 estimator, and Recon v2.1 estimates of unobserved clonotypes. Generation probabilities were computed with OLGA for all TCRbeta clonotypes obtained by the gDNA method from several donors. TCRdb provides this immuneACCESS table in a form limited to in-frame rearrangements. Some clones are lacking; in checked studies, under half of them reflect an unresolved V gene, and why the rest are absent is not known. D and trimming were read from the DNA, whereas the V and J calls and clone size are those reported in that table. A total of more than 550,000 clones appear in this sample, 72% of them only once. The top ten clonotypes cover roughly 1.8% of the sample.

V was cut back by 4 bases and J by 1 base, leaving a gap of 14 bases between them. Its CDR3 holds 15 amino acids, cysteine through phenylalanine. Only the CDR3 region is kept as DNA, spanning 45 bases read in frame from base 1. Per the germline V gene, SGHVS is the CDR1 and FQNEAQ is the CDR2. The donors were healthy, HIV-negative adults with no recently reported acute infections or vaccinations. All donors were Caucasian adults living in Nashville, Tennessee, USA. CD4+ T cells were enriched through magnetic negative selection, after which naive cells were positively selected on CD45RA and the remaining negative fraction served as the memory subset. After blood collection by leukapheresis, PBMCs were isolated using Ficoll-Histopaque density gradient centrifugation and then cryopreserved in the vapor phase of liquid nitrogen. Analytical flow cytometry was used to check the purity and quantity of each magnetically sorted T cell population. From each sorted fraction, genomic DNA was isolated and quantified by UV absorbance on a Nanodrop 2000c.

Input material: memory CD4+ T cells sorted from blood. This sample's cell subset or site label indicates: CD45RA-negative fraction. The rearrangement joined TRBV7-8 to TRBJ2-7; TRBD1 might be the D gene, on 6 matching bases. The sequence derives from a woman younger than 45 in good health. The CDR3 region: CASSSHRVVSYEQYF. The sequence in DNA is TGTGCCAGCAGCTCCCACAGGGTAGTTTCCTACGAGCAGTACTTC.